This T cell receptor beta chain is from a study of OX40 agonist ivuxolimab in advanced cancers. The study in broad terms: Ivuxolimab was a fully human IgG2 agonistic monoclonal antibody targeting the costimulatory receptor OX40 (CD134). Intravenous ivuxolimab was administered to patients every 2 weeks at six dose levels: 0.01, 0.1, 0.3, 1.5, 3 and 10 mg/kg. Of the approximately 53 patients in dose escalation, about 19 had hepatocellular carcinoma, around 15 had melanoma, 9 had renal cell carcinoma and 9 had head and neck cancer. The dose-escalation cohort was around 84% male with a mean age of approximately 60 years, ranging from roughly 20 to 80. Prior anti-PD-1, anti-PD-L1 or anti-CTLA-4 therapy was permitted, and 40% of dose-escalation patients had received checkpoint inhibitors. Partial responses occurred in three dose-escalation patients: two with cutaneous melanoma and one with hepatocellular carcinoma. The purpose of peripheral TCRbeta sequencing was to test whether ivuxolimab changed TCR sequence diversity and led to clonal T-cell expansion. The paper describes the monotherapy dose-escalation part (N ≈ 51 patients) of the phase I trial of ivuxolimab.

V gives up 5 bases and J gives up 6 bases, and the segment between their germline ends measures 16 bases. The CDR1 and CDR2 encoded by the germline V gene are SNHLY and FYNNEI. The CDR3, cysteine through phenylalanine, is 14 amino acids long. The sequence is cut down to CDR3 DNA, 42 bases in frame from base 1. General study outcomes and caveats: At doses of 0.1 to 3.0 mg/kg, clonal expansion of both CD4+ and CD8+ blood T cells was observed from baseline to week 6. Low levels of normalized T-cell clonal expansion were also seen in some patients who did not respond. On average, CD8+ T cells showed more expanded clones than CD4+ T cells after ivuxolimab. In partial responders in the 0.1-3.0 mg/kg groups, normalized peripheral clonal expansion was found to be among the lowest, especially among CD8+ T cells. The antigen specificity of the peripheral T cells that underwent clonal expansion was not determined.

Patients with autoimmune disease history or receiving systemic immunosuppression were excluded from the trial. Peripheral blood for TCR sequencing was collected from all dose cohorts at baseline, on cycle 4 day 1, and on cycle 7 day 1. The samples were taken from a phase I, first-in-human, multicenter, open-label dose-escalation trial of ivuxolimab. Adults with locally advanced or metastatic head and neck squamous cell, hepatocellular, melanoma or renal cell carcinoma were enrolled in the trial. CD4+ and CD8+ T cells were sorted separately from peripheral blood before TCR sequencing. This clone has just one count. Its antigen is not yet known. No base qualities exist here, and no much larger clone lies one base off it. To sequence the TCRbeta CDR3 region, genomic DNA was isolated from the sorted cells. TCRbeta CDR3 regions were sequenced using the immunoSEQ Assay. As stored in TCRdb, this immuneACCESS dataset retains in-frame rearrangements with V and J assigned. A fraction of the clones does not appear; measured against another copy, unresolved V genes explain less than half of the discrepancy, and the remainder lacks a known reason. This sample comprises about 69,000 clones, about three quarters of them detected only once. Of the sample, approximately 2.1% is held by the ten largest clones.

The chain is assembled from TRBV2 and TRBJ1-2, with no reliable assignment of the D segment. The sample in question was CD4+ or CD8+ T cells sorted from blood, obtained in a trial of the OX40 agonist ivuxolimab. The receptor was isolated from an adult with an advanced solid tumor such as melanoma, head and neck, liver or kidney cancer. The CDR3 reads CASSPELLKHGYTF. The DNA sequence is TGTGCCAGCAGTCCAGAACTATTAAAGCATGGCTACACCTTC.